Listed below are T cell receptor beta chains from one sample, sequenced in a study of T cells after yellow fever vaccination. A single record per CDR3 protein comes from TCRdb applying MiXCR to the 5' RACE reads. The table lists 200,000 to 300,000 distinct CDR3 sequences, around 6.7% of them singletons. This sample comprised CD4+ T cells sorted from PBMCs, obtained on the day of the yellow fever booster vaccination. The receptors shown here come from a man aged 25-45 years who received the YFV17D yellow fever vaccine. Both conserved end residues are part of each CDR3. Each record gives: CDR3 protein, CDR3 DNA, V gene, D gene, J gene, clone size. D genes are given only for firm matches. The listing skips clone size in some rows; elsewhere it reads once, few, many or a size class.

CDR3aa: CASSRTGAQPQHF; CDR3nt: TGTGCCAGCAGCCGGACTGGGGCTCAGCCCCAGCATTTT; v_gene: TRBV7-9; d_gene: .; j_gene: TRBJ1-5; abundance: few
CDR3aa: CASRQGVENTEAFF; CDR3nt: TGTGCCAGCAGGCAGGGTGTCGAGAACACTGAAGCTTTCTTT; v_gene: TRBV6-1; d_gene: .; j_gene: TRBJ1-1; abundance: .
CDR3aa: CASSFRGSPLAKNIQYF; CDR3nt: TGTGCCAGCAGCTTTCGCGGGAGCCCACTAGCCAAAAACATTCAGTACTTC; v_gene: TRBV5-4; d_gene: TRBD2; j_gene: TRBJ2-4; abundance: few
CDR3aa: CASSSPLADSYNEQFF; CDR3nt: TGTGCCAGCAGTAGCCCTCTAGCAGACTCCTACAATGAGCAGTTCTTC; v_gene: TRBV2; d_gene: .; j_gene: TRBJ2-1; abundance: few
CDR3aa: CASSLPSPGVSNQPQHF; CDR3nt: TGTGCCAGCAGCTTACCGTCCCCTGGGGTTAGCAATCAGCCCCAGCATTTT; v_gene: TRBV7-9; d_gene: .; j_gene: TRBJ1-5; abundance: few
CDR3aa: CATSVAGVYNEQFF; CDR3nt: TGTGCCACCAGTGTAGCGGGAGTCTACAATGAGCAGTTCTTC; v_gene: TRBV24-1; d_gene: TRBD2; j_gene: TRBJ2-1; abundance: .
CDR3aa: CAGRHGSSDTQYF; CDR3nt: TGTGCCGGCCGGCACGGGAGTAGCGATACGCAGTATTTT; v_gene: TRBV12-3/TRBV12-4; d_gene: .; j_gene: TRBJ2-3; abundance: few
CDR3aa: CASSQDLTNTEAFF; CDR3nt: TGTGCCAGCAGCCAAGATTTGACGAACACTGAAGCTTTCTTT; v_gene: TRBV7-9; d_gene: .; j_gene: TRBJ1-1; abundance: many
CDR3aa: CASSFGLAGGPKQFF; CDR3nt: TGTGCCAGCAGTTTCGGGCTAGCGGGAGGGCCCAAGCAGTTCTTC; v_gene: TRBV27; d_gene: TRBD2; j_gene: TRBJ2-1; abundance: few
CDR3aa: CASIGLAGVGELFF; CDR3nt: TGTGCCAGCATCGGGCTAGCGGGAGTCGGGGAGCTGTTTTTT; v_gene: TRBV6-1; d_gene: TRBD2; j_gene: TRBJ2-2; abundance: many
CDR3aa: CASSLGSSGRALSYEQYF; CDR3nt: TGCGCCAGCAGCTTGGGATCTAGCGGGAGGGCCCTCTCCTACGAGCAGTACTTC; v_gene: TRBV5-1; d_gene: TRBD2; j_gene: TRBJ2-7; abundance: many
CDR3aa: CASSSGQGVVETQYF; CDR3nt: TGTGCCAGCAGTTCGGGACAGGGGGTTGTAGAGACCCAGTACTTC; v_gene: TRBV28; d_gene: TRBD1; j_gene: TRBJ2-5; abundance: many
CDR3aa: CASGLAVGSYEQYF; CDR3nt: TGTGCCAGCGGACTAGCAGTAGGCTCCTACGAGCAGTACTTC; v_gene: TRBV2; d_gene: TRBD2; j_gene: TRBJ2-7; abundance: many
CDR3aa: CSVEGTLPGANVLTF; CDR3nt: TGCAGCGTTGAAGGGACACTCCCTGGGGCCAACGTCCTGACTTTC; v_gene: TRBV29-1; d_gene: .; j_gene: TRBJ2-6; abundance: few
CDR3aa: CASRGGGPMNEQFF; CDR3nt: TGTGCCAGCCGGGGCGGGGGCCCCATGAATGAGCAGTTCTTC; v_gene: TRBV6-1; d_gene: .; j_gene: TRBJ2-1; abundance: many
CDR3aa: CASSPGQGNEQYF; CDR3nt: TGTGCCAGCTCACCGGGACAGGGAAACGAGCAGTACTTC; v_gene: TRBV18; d_gene: TRBD1; j_gene: TRBJ2-7; abundance: .
CDR3aa: CASSLLRDRGYEQYF; CDR3nt: TGTGCCAGCAGTTTACTCCGGGACAGGGGGTACGAGCAGTACTTC; v_gene: TRBV12-3/TRBV12-4; d_gene: TRBD1; j_gene: TRBJ2-7; abundance: many
CDR3aa: CASSLSGTDSNQPQHF; CDR3nt: TGCGCCAGCAGTTTGAGCGGGACAGATAGCAATCAGCCCCAGCATTTT; v_gene: TRBV5-1; d_gene: TRBD1; j_gene: TRBJ1-5; abundance: .
CDR3aa: CASRRPGSPLHF; CDR3nt: TGTGCCAGCCGACGCCCAGGATCACCCCTCCACTTT; v_gene: TRBV3-1; d_gene: .; j_gene: TRBJ1-6; abundance: few
CDR3aa: CSAKQYNEQFF; CDR3nt: TGCAGTGCTAAACAATACAATGAGCAGTTCTTC; v_gene: TRBV20-1; d_gene: .; j_gene: TRBJ2-1; abundance: many
CDR3aa: CASSAWGGVEFF; CDR3nt: TGTGCCAGCAGTGCGTGGGGAGGGGTGGAATTCTTC; v_gene: TRBV6-1; d_gene: TRBD2; j_gene: TRBJ2-1; abundance: many
CDR3aa: CAWIRTSGRMQADTQYF; CDR3nt: TGTGCCTGGATCCGGACTAGCGGGAGGATGCAAGCAGATACGCAGTATTTT; v_gene: TRBV30; d_gene: TRBD2; j_gene: TRBJ2-3; abundance: few
CDR3aa: CASSISASGLSYEQYF; CDR3nt: TGTGCCAGCAGTATCTCGGCTAGCGGCCTCTCCTACGAGCAGTACTTC; v_gene: TRBV28; d_gene: TRBD2; j_gene: TRBJ2-7; abundance: .
CDR3aa: CATHFSGNQPQHF; CDR3nt: TGCGCCACCCACTTTAGCGGGAATCAGCCCCAGCATTTT; v_gene: TRBV5-1; d_gene: .; j_gene: TRBJ1-5; abundance: few
CDR3aa: CASSLPGRINEQFF; CDR3nt: TGTGCCAGCTCATTACCAGGGAGGATAAATGAGCAGTTCTTC; v_gene: TRBV18; d_gene: .; j_gene: TRBJ2-1; abundance: few
CDR3aa: CASTSRVLSGNTIYF; CDR3nt: TGTGCCAGTACCAGTCGGGTTCTCTCTGGAAACACCATATATTTT; v_gene: TRBV19; d_gene: .; j_gene: TRBJ1-3; abundance: .
CDR3aa: CSVAWGGYNEQFF; CDR3nt: TGCAGCGTTGCCTGGGGGGGTTACAATGAGCAGTTCTTC; v_gene: TRBV29-1; d_gene: TRBD2; j_gene: TRBJ2-1; abundance: many
CDR3aa: CCARDPAAGRGTDTQYF; CDR3nt: TGCTGTGCTAGAGATCCTGCGGCGGGGAGGGGCACAGATACGCAGTATTTT; v_gene: TRBV20-1; d_gene: TRBD2; j_gene: TRBJ2-3; abundance: .
CDR3aa: CSGTSGDNEQFF; CDR3nt: TGCAGCGGTACTAGCGGAGACAATGAGCAGTTCTTC; v_gene: TRBV29-1; d_gene: TRBD2; j_gene: TRBJ2-1; abundance: .
CDR3aa: CASSPRLAGDTDTQYF; CDR3nt: TGTGCCAGCAGCCCGAGACTAGCGGGAGACACAGATACGCAGTATTTT; v_gene: TRBV7-8; d_gene: TRBD2; j_gene: TRBJ2-3; abundance: many
CDR3aa: CASSLEAESYEQYF; CDR3nt: TGCGCCAGCAGCTTGGAGGCGGAGAGTTACGAGCAGTACTTC; v_gene: TRBV5-1; d_gene: .; j_gene: TRBJ2-7; abundance: many
CDR3aa: CACSQAHRPTDTQYF; CDR3nt: TGTGCCTGCAGCCAAGCTCACAGACCCACAGATACGCAGTATTTT; v_gene: TRBV3-1; d_gene: .; j_gene: TRBJ2-3; abundance: few
CDR3aa: CASSPTTGRRMWNTEAFF; CDR3nt: TGTGCCAGCAGTCCCACGACCGGACGTAGGATGTGGAACACTGAAGCTTTCTTT; v_gene: TRBV6-2/TRBV6-3; d_gene: .; j_gene: TRBJ1-1; abundance: few
CDR3aa: CASSVGGGSNTGELFF; CDR3nt: TGTGCCAGCAGCGTCGGGGGGGGATCGAACACCGGGGAGCTGTTTTTT; v_gene: TRBV28; d_gene: TRBD2; j_gene: TRBJ2-2; abundance: few
CDR3aa: CASSPGATPEQFF; CDR3nt: TGTGCCAGCAGTCCCGGAGCCACGCCTGAGCAGTTCTTC; v_gene: TRBV12-3/TRBV12-4; d_gene: .; j_gene: TRBJ2-1; abundance: many
CDR3aa: CSATRASNIQYF; CDR3nt: TGCAGTGCAACCAGGGCGTCCAACATTCAGTACTTC; v_gene: TRBV20-1; d_gene: .; j_gene: TRBJ2-4; abundance: few
CDR3aa: CASSPDSKSGNTIYF; CDR3nt: TGCGCCAGCAGCCCCGACAGTAAATCTGGAAACACCATATATTTT; v_gene: TRBV5-1; d_gene: .; j_gene: TRBJ1-3; abundance: many
CDR3aa: CAISDGTVSLEQYF; CDR3nt: TGTGCCATCAGTGACGGGACTGTTTCCCTCGAGCAGTACTTC; v_gene: TRBV10-3; d_gene: .; j_gene: TRBJ2-7; abundance: few
CDR3aa: CASSKQVNTEAFF; CDR3nt: TGTGCCAGTAGTAAACAGGTGAACACTGAAGCTTTCTTT; v_gene: TRBV19; d_gene: .; j_gene: TRBJ1-1; abundance: few
CDR3aa: CATSDPSISGTTNNEQFF; CDR3nt: TGTGCCACCAGTGACCCTTCTATCAGCGGGACCACTAACAATGAGCAGTTCTTC; v_gene: TRBV24-1; d_gene: TRBD2; j_gene: TRBJ2-1; abundance: few
CDR3aa: CASRLTGDYEQYF; CDR3nt: TGTGCCAGCCGTCTGACAGGGGACTACGAGCAGTACTTC; v_gene: TRBV6-1; d_gene: TRBD1; j_gene: TRBJ2-7; abundance: few
CDR3aa: CASSVVLAGGEDGGELFF; CDR3nt: TGTGCCAGCAGCGTAGTGCTAGCGGGAGGGGAGGACGGCGGGGAGCTGTTTTTT; v_gene: TRBV9; d_gene: TRBD2; j_gene: TRBJ2-2; abundance: .
CDR3aa: CSPKRGGKSGELFF; CDR3nt: TGCAGTCCAAAACGGGGCGGGAAAAGCGGGGAGCTGTTTTTT; v_gene: TRBV20-1; d_gene: .; j_gene: TRBJ2-2; abundance: many
CDR3aa: CASSFRPSHPYEQYF; CDR3nt: TGCGCCAGCAGCTTCCGGCCTTCGCATCCCTACGAGCAGTACTTC; v_gene: TRBV5-1; d_gene: .; j_gene: TRBJ2-7; abundance: many
CDR3aa: CASSPDSDRAWTQYF; CDR3nt: TGTGCCAGCTCACCAGACTCTGACAGGGCTTGGACCCAGTACTTC; v_gene: TRBV18; d_gene: TRBD1; j_gene: TRBJ2-5; abundance: few
CDR3aa: CASSLARGFLDGYTF; CDR3nt: TGTGCCAGCAGCTTAGCACGGGGGTTTCTTGATGGCTACACCTTC; v_gene: TRBV7-9; d_gene: .; j_gene: TRBJ1-2; abundance: .
CDR3aa: CSARDSGSSQETQYF; CDR3nt: TGCAGTGCTAGAGATAGCGGGAGTAGCCAAGAGACCCAGTACTTC; v_gene: TRBV20-1; d_gene: TRBD2; j_gene: TRBJ2-5; abundance: .
CDR3aa: CASSSIGTGISDTQYF; CDR3nt: TGTGCCAGCAGTTCGATCGGGACGGGGATCTCGGATACGCAGTATTTT; v_gene: TRBV28; d_gene: .; j_gene: TRBJ2-3; abundance: few
CDR3aa: CASSDQRGGTGELFF; CDR3nt: TGTGCCAGCAGTGACCAAAGGGGCGGGACCGGGGAGCTGTTTTTT; v_gene: TRBV25-1; d_gene: .; j_gene: TRBJ2-2; abundance: many
CDR3aa: CATSRVTGSNEKLFF; CDR3nt: TGTGCCACCAGCAGAGTCACAGGGTCTAATGAAAAACTGTTTTTT; v_gene: TRBV15; d_gene: .; j_gene: TRBJ1-4; abundance: .
CDR3aa: CASSLIAGGDTGELFF; CDR3nt: TGTGCCAGCAGCTTAATAGCGGGAGGGGACACCGGGGAGCTGTTTTTT; v_gene: TRBV7-3; d_gene: TRBD2; j_gene: TRBJ2-2; abundance: many
CDR3aa: CASRYSGEKLFF; CDR3nt: TGCGCCAGCAGATACAGTGGGGAAAAACTGTTTTTT; v_gene: TRBV5-1; d_gene: .; j_gene: TRBJ1-4; abundance: many
CDR3aa: CASSPFRDYNEQFF; CDR3nt: TGTGCCAGCAGCCCCTTCCGGGATTACAATGAGCAGTTCTTC; v_gene: TRBV7-3; d_gene: .; j_gene: TRBJ2-1; abundance: few
CDR3aa: CASSVAGLSSYEQYF; CDR3nt: TGTGCCAGCAGCGTAGCGGGCCTTAGCTCCTACGAGCAGTACTTC; v_gene: TRBV28; d_gene: TRBD2; j_gene: TRBJ2-7; abundance: many
CDR3aa: CSATDGYQETQYF; CDR3nt: TGCAGTGCTACCGACGGATACCAAGAGACCCAGTACTTC; v_gene: TRBV20-1; d_gene: .; j_gene: TRBJ2-5; abundance: many
CDR3aa: CASSSTGDQPQHF; CDR3nt: TGCGCCAGCAGCTCGACAGGGGATCAGCCCCAGCATTTT; v_gene: TRBV5-1; d_gene: TRBD1; j_gene: TRBJ1-5; abundance: few
CDR3aa: CASSDSGRTNTGELFF; CDR3nt: TGTGCCAGCAGCGATAGCGGGAGAACGAACACCGGGGAGCTGTTTTTT; v_gene: TRBV25-1; d_gene: TRBD2; j_gene: TRBJ2-2; abundance: many
CDR3aa: CASRNLGLAGDNEQFF; CDR3nt: TGTGCCAGCAGGAACCTCGGACTAGCGGGGGACAATGAGCAGTTCTTC; v_gene: TRBV27; d_gene: TRBD2; j_gene: TRBJ2-1; abundance: few
CDR3aa: CASSLAQGGTNEKLFF; CDR3nt: TGTGCCAGCAGCTTAGCACAGGGGGGCACTAATGAAAAACTGTTTTTT; v_gene: TRBV7-6; d_gene: TRBD1; j_gene: TRBJ1-4; abundance: many